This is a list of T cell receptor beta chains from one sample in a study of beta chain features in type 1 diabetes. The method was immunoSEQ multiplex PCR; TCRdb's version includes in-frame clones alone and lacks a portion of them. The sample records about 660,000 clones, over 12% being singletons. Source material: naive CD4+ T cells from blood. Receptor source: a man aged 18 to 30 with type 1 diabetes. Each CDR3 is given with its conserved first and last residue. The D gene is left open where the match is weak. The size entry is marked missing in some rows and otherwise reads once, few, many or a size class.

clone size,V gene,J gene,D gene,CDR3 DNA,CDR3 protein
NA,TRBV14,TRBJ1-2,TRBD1,TGTGCCAGCAGCCTGGACAGGCGGGGCGGCTACACCTTC,CASSLDRRGGYTF
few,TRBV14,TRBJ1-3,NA,TGTGCCAGCAGCCAAGCATTCTCTGGAAACACCATATATTTT,CASSQAFSGNTIYF
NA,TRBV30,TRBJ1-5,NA,TGTGCCTGGAGTGTTGGAAACAATCAGCCCCAGCATTTT,CAWSVGNNQPQHF
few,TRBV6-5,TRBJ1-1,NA,TGTGCCAGCAGTTACCGGGACGGGAACACTGAAGCTTTCTTT,CASSYRDGNTEAFF
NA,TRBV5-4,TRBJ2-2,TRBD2,TGTGCCAGCGGGAGGCGGGGGGCCGACACCGGGGAGCTGTTTTTT,CASGRRGADTGELFF
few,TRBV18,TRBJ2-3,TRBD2,TGTGCCAGCTCAACTAGCGCACTAGCGGGGCGCACAGATACGCAGTATTTT,CASSTSALAGRTDTQYF
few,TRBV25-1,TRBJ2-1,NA,TGTGCCAGCACCCAACCCGGGTCGCCGGTCGATGAGCAGTTCTTC,CASTQPGSPVDEQFF
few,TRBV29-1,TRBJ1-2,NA,TGCAGCGTTGAAGATCAGGGGCACTATGGCTACACCTTC,CSVEDQGHYGYTF
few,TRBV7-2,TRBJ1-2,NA,TGTGCCAGCAGCTTAGAGGTTCCAGGGGATGGCTACACCTTC,CASSLEVPGDGYTF
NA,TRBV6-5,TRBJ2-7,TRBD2,TGTGCCAGCAGTTACTCGGGACTAGCGACCTACGAGCAGTACTTC,CASSYSGLATYEQYF
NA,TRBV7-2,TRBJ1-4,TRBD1,TGTGCCAGCAGGGACAGGGGCGGTACTAATGAAAAACTGTTTTTT,CASRDRGGTNEKLFF
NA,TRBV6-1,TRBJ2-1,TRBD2,TGTGCCAGCAGTTCACTAGCGGGAGGGCCACATGAGCAGTTCTTC,CASSSLAGGPHEQFF